This T cell receptor (beta chain) was observed in a study of blood T cell repertoires in COVID-19 (dated by TCRdb to 2019 to 2021). Study-wide context: Samples from collaborators originated in the United States, Italy and Spain and spanned both the acute and convalescent phases of COVID-19. The samples were drawn from two sources: the first 160 participants of the ongoing ImmuneRACE study, and fewer than 1,500 subjects contributed by 6 global collaborators. A de-identified subject ID, COVID-19 status, age in years and sex were almost always included in the sample metadata. Where available, HLA class I and class II types were taken from metadata supplied by the sample provider and were not determined by assay-based typing. The repertoires were released in a freely available public database meant as a resource for research on the immune response to SARS-CoV-2. The material from the prospective study consisted of cDNA or gDNA derived from T cells, B-cell-depleted T cells, or PBMCs. Subjects who had been exposed to COVID-19, were actively infected with it, or had recovered from it provided the deeply sampled blood TCRbeta repertoires that made up the dataset.

On this clone: Its antigen remains undetermined. No per-base quality is available; no much larger clone lies one base away.

General study outcomes and caveats: The quantity of clinical and demographic metadata differed by source and by participant and was supplied without curation.

At one collaborating source in Seattle, patients were enrolled during active infection and were followed longitudinally through the course of disease. Each collaborating institution followed its own protocols to collect whole blood in K2EDTA tubes. Collaborator samples were shipped for TCRbeta analysis as frozen whole blood, isolated PBMCs, or DNA extracted from either sample type. Spanning cysteine to phenylalanine, the CDR3 consists of 10 amino acids. CDR3 DNA is the only sequence kept; it has 30 bases, read in frame from the first base. Cut back by 5 bases and 6 bases, the V and J ends lie 5 bases apart. In the germline V gene (reference sequence), CDR1 corresponds to SEHNR and CDR2 to FQNEAQ. The immunoSEQ Assay, a bias-controlled multiplex PCR, was used to amplify TCRbeta CDR3 regions from genomic DNA. The study's processing was this. The number of nucleated cells in each sample was estimated from the amplification of reference gene primers within the assay. Sequence reads were collapsed and filtered to measure the absolute abundance of every unique TCRbeta CDR3 rearrangement. Productive Simpson clonality was computed per sample as the square root of Simpson's diversity index over productive rearrangements. The source is immuneACCESS, and TCRdb retained only in-frame sequences with V and J called. Part of the clones is not carried over; for the studies checked, unresolved V genes explain less than half of this, and the remainder is unexplained. That table gives V, J and clone size, and the DNA gave D and trimming. The sample table records around 130,000 clones; 65% to 85% of these occur just once. The ten largest account for about 8.9% of the sample.

The clonotype originates from a man aged 25 to 45 with COVID-19, enrolled during active disease. Sequences were obtained from peripheral blood. The chain was built from TRBV7-9 and TRBJ2-7; the D gene is not confidently resolved. The CDR3 has the sequence CASSGREQYF. The nucleotides are TGTGCCAGCAGCGGGCGCGAGCAGTACTTC. The entire variable domain, with the stretches around the CDR3 drawn from the reference TRBV7-9 and TRBJ2-7 proteins, is DTGVSQNPRHKITKRGQNVTFRCDPISEHNRLYWYRQTLGQGPEFLTYFQNEAQLEKSRLLSDRFSAERPKGSFSTLEIQRTEQGDSAMYLCASSGREQYFGPGTRLTVT.